This is a list of T cell receptor beta chains from one sample in a study of OX40 agonist ivuxolimab in advanced cancers. Libraries were prepared by immunoSEQ multiplex PCR; TCRdb keeps only in-frame clonotypes and omits some of them. The table lists over 35,000 clones, more than 80% of them singletons. The source was CD4+ or CD8+ T cells sorted from blood, collected in a trial of the OX40 agonist ivuxolimab. These receptors originate from an adult with an advanced solid tumor such as melanoma, head and neck, liver or kidney cancer. Both conserved end residues are part of each CDR3. The order of the fields is CDR3 DNA, CDR3 protein, J gene, clone size, V gene, D gene. D genes are given only for firm matches. Only part of the rows carry a size: once, few, many, or a class if the clone is expanded.

TGTGCCAGCAGCTCCACCCCCGGGGCTAGCACAGATACGCAGTATTTT CASSSTPGASTDTQYF TRBJ2-3 - TRBV11-2 -
TGTGCTAGTTGTCTGGGCGGGACAGGGATAAACATTCAGTACTTC CASCLGGTGINIQYF TRBJ2-4 - TRBV12-5 TRBD1
TGTGCCACCCTGGACAGGGCTGGTTCACCCCTCCACTTT CATLDRAGSPLHF TRBJ1-6 - TRBV7-9 TRBD1
TGCGCCAGCAGCTTCGAAAGGGGCATCTCTGGGGCCAACGTCCTGACTTTC CASSFERGISGANVLTF TRBJ2-6 - TRBV5-1 -
TGTGCCAGCAGCTCCCGGGACCGACCGTTGATAGGTGAAGCTTTCTTT CASSSRDRPLIGEAFF TRBJ1-1 - TRBV5-4 -
TGTGCCAGCAGCCCATGGGGGGGGGTCTCTGGGGCCAACGTCCTGACTTTC CASSPWGGVSGANVLTF TRBJ2-6 - TRBV5-4 TRBD2
TGCGCCAGCAGCCAAGGCGGGGGGGATACGCAGTATTTT CASSQGGGDTQYF TRBJ2-3 few TRBV4-1 TRBD2
TGTGCCAGCAGCTTGGGGTGGGGGCGCGGCTCTCCCCGCTACACCTTC CASSLGWGRGSPRYTF TRBJ1-2 - TRBV5-6 -
TGTGCCATCAGTGACCCGGACAGAAACTATGGCTACACCTTC CAISDPDRNYGYTF TRBJ1-2 - TRBV10-3 -
TGCGCCAGCAGCTTGGGTCGGGGGAGTTACGGAAACACCATATATTTT CASSLGRGSYGNTIYF TRBJ1-3 - TRBV5-1 -
TGCGCCAGCAGGATAAGGGGATCGGCAAACATTCAGTACTTC CASRIRGSANIQYF TRBJ2-4 - TRBV5-1 -
TGTGCCAGCAGCTTGCTGGGGGCAAGGGAGACCCAGTACTTC CASSLLGARETQYF TRBJ2-5 - TRBV5-6 -
TGCGCCAGCAGCTTGGAAGGGCCTGGAAACACCATATATTTT CASSLEGPGNTIYF TRBJ1-3 - TRBV5-1 -
TGCGCCAGCACCGCCCCCGCAAAGACGCGGGGGGGTTATGGCTACACCTTC CASTAPAKTRGGYGYTF TRBJ1-2 - TRBV4-1 -
TGTGCCAGTAGTATAAGGCAGGGGGGTAACTATGGCTACACCTTC CASSIRQGGNYGYTF TRBJ1-2 - TRBV19 TRBD1
TGCGCCAGCAGCCAAGATGCACTAGAAGACACCGGGGAGCTGTTTTTT CASSQDALEDTGELFF TRBJ2-2 few TRBV4-3 -
TGTGCCAGCAGTTCGGGACAGGGCTGGAACACTGAAGCTTTCTTT CASSSGQGWNTEAFF TRBJ1-1 - TRBV6-6 TRBD1
TGTGCCAGCAGTCCCCAAAAAGGGGGCTGGGAGACCCAGTACTTC CASSPQKGGWETQYF TRBJ2-5 - TRBV6-1 TRBD1
TGTGCCAGCAGCTTAAGGACGGGGGGGGATCAGCCCCAGCATTTT CASSLRTGGDQPQHF TRBJ1-5 - TRBV7-2 -
TGTGCCAGCAGCTCCCGGGGGGGGAATTTGGATACGCAGTATTTT CASSSRGGNLDTQYF TRBJ2-3 - TRBV7-3 TRBD2
TGTGCCAGCAGTTACTCGAGCAACTTGAACACTGAAGCTTTCTTT CASSYSSNLNTEAFF TRBJ1-1 - TRBV6-6 -
TGTGCCAGCAGCTTATCGATCGGGCTGGGCGGCACCATATATTTT CASSLSIGLGGTIYF TRBJ1-3 - TRBV7-6 -
TGTGCCAGCAGTGAATATCTCAGCCCGCATGAGCAGTTCTTC CASSEYLSPHEQFF TRBJ2-1 - TRBV25-1 -
TGTGCCAGCTCCCCCGAACGGCTGGTCGGCACTGAAGCTTTCTTT CASSPERLVGTEAFF TRBJ1-1 - TRBV18 -
TGTGCCAGCAGCAGACAGGGGGCGAGGAACACTGAAGCTTTCTTT CASSRQGARNTEAFF TRBJ1-1 - TRBV11-3 TRBD1
TGTGCCAGCAGTGACCCTACCACTGAAGCTTTCTTT CASSDPTTEAFF TRBJ1-1 few TRBV6-1 -
TGTGCCAGCACCATATCAGGAGGGGATACGGACCACTATGGCTACACCTTC CASTISGGDTDHYGYTF TRBJ1-2 - TRBV7-2 -
TGTGCCAGCAGTTACGGGCAGTCTATGGCTGAAGCTTTCTTT CASSYGQSMAEAFF TRBJ1-1 - TRBV6-5 -
TGCGCCAGCAGTGTTATGGGGGATACGCAGTATTTT CASSVMGDTQYF TRBJ2-3 - TRBV4-1 -
TGTGCCAGCAGCTTGCTTGCAGGGGCTGGCTACACCTTC CASSLLAGAGYTF TRBJ1-2 once TRBV5-4 -
TGTGCCAGCAGCGCCGCGGGGGGCCGCGGAGATACGCAGTATTTT CASSAAGGRGDTQYF TRBJ2-3 - TRBV9 TRBD2
TGTGCCAGCTCACCAAGGAGCGGTTTTTACGAGCAGTACTTC CASSPRSGFYEQYF TRBJ2-7 few TRBV18 -
TGTGCCAGCAGCTCAGGGATGGTAGCTTTCTTT CASSSGMVAFF TRBJ1-1 - TRBV5-5 -
TGTGCCAGCTCGCCGGCCCCTGGGAATCAGCCCCAGCATTTT CASSPAPGNQPQHF TRBJ1-5 - TRBV2 -
TGTGCCAGCGGAATTAGGCCGGTCCGGGGGATTCAGGATCAGCCCCAGCATTTT CASGIRPVRGIQDQPQHF TRBJ1-5 - TRBV27 -
TGTGCCAGCAGCTTTACCGACCGGGCCAACACCGGGGAGCTGTTTTTT CASSFTDRANTGELFF TRBJ2-2 - TRBV7-3 -
TGTGCCAGCAGCTTAGTGGAGGGCAGGAGCTCCTACGAGCAGTACTTC CASSLVEGRSSYEQYF TRBJ2-7 few TRBV7-9 -
TGTGCCAGCAGCCGGACAGGATCTGAGGAAAAACTGTTTTTT CASSRTGSEEKLFF TRBJ1-4 - TRBV11-2 TRBD1
TGTGCCAGCAGCCGGCCGGGGGGGCCAGATACGCAGTATTTT CASSRPGGPDTQYF TRBJ2-3 once TRBV9 TRBD2
TGTGCCAGCAGCTTAGACCGAGACAGGGGGTGGGACTATGGCTACACCTTC CASSLDRDRGWDYGYTF TRBJ1-2 - TRBV11-3 TRBD1
TGTGCCAGCAGCCCCACAGGGGGTCAGCCCCAGCATTTT CASSPTGGQPQHF TRBJ1-5 - TRBV11-2 TRBD1
TGCGCCAGCAGCTTGGGCAGCCTTAATGAAAAACTGTTTTTT CASSLGSLNEKLFF TRBJ1-4 - TRBV5-1 -
TGTGCCAGTAGTCCCGTCCAACTTAGAAGGAACACTGAAGCTTTCTTT CASSPVQLRRNTEAFF TRBJ1-1 - TRBV19 -
TGTGCCAGTAGTATCGTCATACAGACCTTCTCTGGAAACACCATATATTTT CASSIVIQTFSGNTIYF TRBJ1-3 - TRBV19 -
TGCGCCAGCAGCCACCTCCGGGGTAATGGCTACACCTTC CASSHLRGNGYTF TRBJ1-2 - TRBV4-3 -
TGTGCCAGCAGCTTGGCTCGGGGTGGCTATGGCTACACCTTC CASSLARGGYGYTF TRBJ1-2 - TRBV5-4 -
TGTGCCAGAAGCCTAAAGCGGGACGGCTCTAACTATGGCTACACCTTC CARSLKRDGSNYGYTF TRBJ1-2 - TRBV5-3 -
TGTGCCAGCAGTGGAACTAGCGGTGAGCAGTTCTTC CASSGTSGEQFF TRBJ2-1 - TRBV6-1 TRBD2
TGTGCCAGCAGCCAAGAATCACAACCGCGTTATGGCTACACCTTC CASSQESQPRYGYTF TRBJ1-2 - TRBV4-2 -
TGTGCCACCAAGGACTCCTCGAACACCGGGGAGCTGTTTTTT CATKDSSNTGELFF TRBJ2-2 - TRBV10-3 -
TGTGCCAGCAGCCCACAGGGGGCCGGGGAAAAACTGTTTTTT CASSPQGAGEKLFF TRBJ1-4 - TRBV7-2 TRBD1
TGTGCCAGCAGCTATCGGGGAGGGTCTTACGAGCAGTACTTC CASSYRGGSYEQYF TRBJ2-7 - TRBV7-8 TRBD2
TGTGCCAGCAGCTTTCGAGGGTCCACCGGGGAGCTGTTTTTT CASSFRGSTGELFF TRBJ2-2 - TRBV11-3 -
TGTGCCAGCAGTCAAACTAGCACCCTCTCCTACGAGCAGTACTTC CASSQTSTLSYEQYF TRBJ2-7 - TRBV2 -